These T cell receptor beta chains were read from a single sample in a study of cytomegalovirus exposure and HLA in healthy donors. Data came from immunoSEQ multiplex PCR; TCRdb stores just in-frame clones and leaves some out. Its listing shows about 130,000 clones. Sequencing was performed on PBMCs. These receptors were taken from a man between 18 and 35 years old in good health and CMV-seronegative. CDR3s include the opening cysteine and the closing phenylalanine or tryptophan. D genes are given only for firm matches.

J gene | V gene | D gene | CDR3 DNA | CDR3 protein
TRBJ1-3 | TRBV15 | NA | TGTGCCACCAGCCCTCGAATGGCCGCGGGAGAAAACACCATATATTTT | CATSPRMAAGENTIYF
TRBJ1-2 | TRBV4-1 | NA | TGCGCCAGCAGCCAAGGAGGGGACTCAAACTATGGCTACACCTTC | CASSQGGDSNYGYTF
TRBJ2-1 | TRBV4-1 | TRBD2 | TGCGCCAGCAGCCACCAAGCGGGGGTCGGGGATGAGCAGTTCTTC | CASSHQAGVGDEQFF
TRBJ2-2 | TRBV10-3 | NA | TGTGCCATCAGTCGCGGGGAGAACACCGGGGAGCTGTTTTTT | CAISRGENTGELFF
TRBJ2-5 | TRBV9 | NA | TGTGCCAGCAGCGCGCGGGGACTTCAAGAGACCCAGTACTTC | CASSARGLQETQYF
TRBJ2-7 | TRBV27 | TRBD1 | TGTGCCAGCAGTTTACAGGGGGCTAACTACGAGCAGTACTTC | CASSLQGANYEQYF
TRBJ2-1 | TRBV18 | TRBD1 | TGTGCCAGCTCACCAATAACAAAGGGACAGGGGGGTAGCAATGAGCAGTTCTTC | CASSPITKGQGGSNEQFF
TRBJ2-2 | TRBV27 | NA | TGTGCCAGGGCGGTGGGCACCGGGGAGCTGTTTTTT | CARAVGTGELFF
TRBJ2-3 | TRBV18 | TRBD2 | TGTGCCAGCTCACCCGGAGGACTAGCGGGAGGACGTGATACGCAGTATTTT | CASSPGGLAGGRDTQYF
TRBJ1-1 | TRBV5-1 | NA | TGCGCCAGCAACTTGCGGGGGACGAACACTGAAGCTTTCTTT | CASNLRGTNTEAFF
TRBJ2-4 | TRBV6-5 | TRBD2 | TGTGCCAGCAGTTTAGCGGGAGGAGGGGCCAAAAACATTCAGTACTTC | CASSLAGGGAKNIQYF
TRBJ1-5 | TRBV7-2 | NA | TGTGCCAGCAGCTTGGGTTCGGGATATAGCAATCAGCCCCAGCATTTT | CASSLGSGYSNQPQHF
TRBJ2-7 | TRBV10-2 | NA | TGCGCCAGCAGTGATAGTACTTCCTACGAGCAGTACTTC | CASSDSTSYEQYF
TRBJ1-1 | TRBV5-6 | NA | TGTGCCAGCAGCACCCTGGTGGACAGACTGAACACTGAAGCTTTCTTT | CASSTLVDRLNTEAFF
TRBJ2-7 | TRBV19 | NA | TGTGCCAGTAGTATTAATCGCGGCTACGAGCAGTACTTC | CASSINRGYEQYF
TRBJ2-5 | TRBV6-1 | TRBD2 | TGTGCCAGCAGGGAGGGACTAGTACAAGAGACCCAGTACTTC | CASREGLVQETQYF
TRBJ1-4 | TRBV30 | NA | TGTGCCTGGAGAGGGGTTGGGAATGAAAAACTGTTTTTT | CAWRGVGNEKLFF
TRBJ2-7 | TRBV7-2 | TRBD2 | TGTGCCAGCAGCATTAGGCGGGGGACGGGGGGTTTGGAGCAGTACTTC | CASSIRRGTGGLEQYF
TRBJ1-5 | TRBV9 | TRBD1 | TGTGCCAGCAGCGCCCAGGGGGCGGGTCAGCCCCAGCATTTT | CASSAQGAGQPQHF
TRBJ2-7 | TRBV5-5 | NA | TGTGCCAGCAGCTTCCGGGACACCTACGAGCAGTACTTC | CASSFRDTYEQYF
TRBJ1-1 | TRBV5-4 | TRBD1 | TGTGCCAGCAGCCCTGCCCATCGGACAGGGGGGATTGAAGCTTTCTTT | CASSPAHRTGGIEAFF
TRBJ2-3 | TRBV12-5 | NA | TGTGCTAGTGGTTTGGTAAGGGGCCTGGAGGATACGCAGTATTTT | CASGLVRGLEDTQYF
TRBJ2-1 | TRBV29-1 | TRBD2 | TGCAGCGCCTCGGGACTAGCGAATTACAATGAGCAGTTCTTC | CSASGLANYNEQFF
TRBJ1-5 | TRBV19 | NA | TGTGCCAGTAGTATACTAGGTGAGGGAAGCAATCAGCCCCAGCATTTT | CASSILGEGSNQPQHF
TRBJ1-5 | TRBV2 | NA | TGTGCCAGCAAACAGGGTGAGCAGCCCCAGCATTTT | CASKQGEQPQHF
TRBJ2-3 | TRBV28 | TRBD2 | TGTGCCAGCAGGCCGGGACTAGCGGGAGTAGATACGCAGTATTTT | CASRPGLAGVDTQYF
TRBJ2-7 | TRBV7-8 | TRBD1 | TGTGCCAGCAGCTTAGCAGGGGGCGGCGAGCAGTACTTC | CASSLAGGGEQYF
TRBJ1-3 | TRBV25-1 | TRBD1 | TGTGCCAGCAGTGACCCAGGGGGGCCTTCAGTATATTTT | CASSDPGGPSVYF
TRBJ1-6 | TRBV6-5 | NA | TGTGCCAGCAGTTACGCACAGAATTCACCCCTCCACTTT | CASSYAQNSPLHF
TRBJ2-5 | TRBV11-3 | TRBD1 | TGTGCCAGCAGCTTGGACAGGGGAGGGGAGACCCAGTACTTC | CASSLDRGGETQYF
TRBJ2-3 | TRBV5-1 | NA | TGCGCCAGCAGCTTCGGCGAACAGGGACCAAGCACAGATACGCAGTATTTT | CASSFGEQGPSTDTQYF
TRBJ1-5 | TRBV6-1 | NA | TGTGCCACCTCCGGTGCTAGCAATCAGCCCCAGCATTTT | CATSGASNQPQHF
TRBJ2-1 | TRBV4-1 | NA | TGCGCCAGCAGCCCCGGAGGATATGAGCAGTTCTTC | CASSPGGYEQFF
TRBJ2-7 | TRBV6-1 | TRBD1 | TGTGCCAGCAGCATACCGGGACAGGGGGCCTACGAGCAGTACTTC | CASSIPGQGAYEQYF
TRBJ1-5 | TRBV11-2 | NA | TGTGCCAGCAGCCCAGGCTCTAGCAATCAGCCCCAGCATTTT | CASSPGSSNQPQHF
TRBJ1-1 | TRBV7-3 | TRBD1 | TGTGCCAGCAGCTTATCCGGACAGGGGTACACTGAAGCTTTCTTT | CASSLSGQGYTEAFF
TRBJ1-5 | TRBV30 | TRBD1 | TGTGCCTGGAGTCCATTCGGGACAGGGGGTTGGCCCCAGCATTTT | CAWSPFGTGGWPQHF
TRBJ2-5 | TRBV4-1 | TRBD2 | TGCGCCAGCAGCCAAGGACTAGCGGTGGAGACCCAGTACTTC | CASSQGLAVETQYF
TRBJ2-3 | TRBV4-2 | TRBD2 | TGTGCCAGCCGACTAGCGGGAGGCGGAGATACGCAGTATTTT | CASRLAGGGDTQYF
TRBJ2-7 | TRBV7-9 | TRBD2 | TGTGCCAGCAGCTTCCTTGCTAGCGGTCTATTCGAACAGTACTTC | CASSFLASGLFEQYF
TRBJ2-3 | TRBV25-1 | NA | TGTGCCAGCATGAGAAGCGGCACAGATACGCAGTATTTT | CASMRSGTDTQYF
TRBJ2-1 | TRBV7-3 | TRBD1 | TGTGCCAGCAGCTTACGCGGCAGGGGGCGCATAGATGAGCAGTTCTTC | CASSLRGRGRIDEQFF